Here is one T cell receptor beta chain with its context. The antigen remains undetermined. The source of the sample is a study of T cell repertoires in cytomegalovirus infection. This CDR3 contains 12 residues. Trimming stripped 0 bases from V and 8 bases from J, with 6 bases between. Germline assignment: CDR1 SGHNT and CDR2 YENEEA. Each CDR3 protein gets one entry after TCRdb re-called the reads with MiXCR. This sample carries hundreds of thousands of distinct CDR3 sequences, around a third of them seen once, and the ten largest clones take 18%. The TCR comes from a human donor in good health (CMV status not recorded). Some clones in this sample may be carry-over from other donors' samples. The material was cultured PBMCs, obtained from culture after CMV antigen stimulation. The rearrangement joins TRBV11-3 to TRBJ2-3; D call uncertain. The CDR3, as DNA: TGTGCCAGCAGCTTAGAACAGCGTACGCAGTATTTT. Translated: CASSLEQRTQYF.